The entry that follows covers one TCR beta chain sequence. Antigen unknown. The CDR3 loop spans 14 amino acids. Deletions cut 4 bases from V and 0 bases from J, with 7 bases between. Per germline, CDR1 WSHSY and CDR2 SAAADI. The data stem from a study of cytomegalovirus exposure and HLA in healthy donors. Broader study findings: An analysis done earlier found most TCR beta V segments productive about 87% or about 30% of the time. Another analysis was done later, and it associated 15,000 or so TCR beta sequences with HLA alleles at 0.05 false discovery rate. V- and J-gene trimming of TCR beta was linked (in a later analysis) to a missense DCLRE1C variant.

Primers: 60 Vbeta forward and 13 Jbeta reverse. The assay was immunoSEQ multiplex PCR, and TCRdb's table has in-frame clones only and misses some. The sample includes about 69,000 clones, roughly 65% of them seen just once. The specimen was PBMCs. The clonotype was recovered from a male donor in good health and CMV-seropositive. This chain connects TRBV10-2 to TRBJ1-5; D ambiguous. CDR3 coding DNA: TGCGCCAGCAGTGGCAGCGATAGCAATCAGCCCCAGCATTTT. Translation gives CASSGSDSNQPQHF.